The next 29 T cell receptor beta chains were all read from a single sample in a study of identical twins. Each CDR3 protein is one row after TCRdb ran MiXCR on the 5' RACE reads. The sample carries 500,000 to 650,000 distinct CDR3 sequences, around 7.4% recorded once. Another study also made use of these data, one on yellow fever vaccine responses in identical twins.

Sequenced input: PBMCs. The receptors shown here come from a woman under 30 in good health.

The V gene is TRBV7-9, the J gene TRBJ2-7, with TRBD2 matching 16 bases. The CDR3 totals 20 residues. Germline values: CDR1 SEHNR, CDR2 FQNEAQ (reference sequence). The V and J ends lost 5 bases and 4 bases, in that order; junction bases with no gene match: 17. This CDR3 is CASSTTGTSGGAGLRYEQYV. CDR3 DNA: TGTGCCAGCAGCACAACCGGGACTAGCGGGGGGGCCGGGTTAAGGTACGAGCAGTACGTC.

This clonotype has just a few counts. This chain joins TRBV12-3 or TRBV12-4 and TRBJ1-5; D call uncertain. V lost 1 base and J 3 bases, leaving 7 bases between the germline ends. The CDR3 sequence is 14 residues long. In nucleotides, the CDR3 is TGTGCCAGCAGTTTAGGGGTGGCCAATCAGCCCCAGCATTTT. As protein: CASSLGVANQPQHF.

V usage is TRBV5-1 and J usage is TRBJ2-1; possibly TRBD2 for D (6 bases). Germline V gene data show CDR1 as SGHRS and CDR2 as YFSETQ. Deletions cut 5 bases from V and 5 bases from J, with 14 bases between. This CDR3 region has 14 residues. CDR3 bases: TGCGCCAGCAGGCCCGGGGACTGGAACAATGAGCAGTTCTTC. Encoded protein: CASRPGDWNNEQFF.

Only a few counts were recorded for this clonotype. The chain employs TRBV12-3 or TRBV12-4 and TRBJ2-5, with TRBD2 matching over 9 bases. V lost 4 bases and J lost 5; bases outside the gene matches: 14. The CDR3 runs to 17 residues. CDR3 loop: CASSSPGGRGRRETQYF. The DNA for the CDR3 is TGTGCCAGCAGTTCTCCTGGCGGGAGGGGCCGTCGGGAGACCCAGTACTTC.

This clonotype was picked up many times. The chain is built from TRBV12-3 or TRBV12-4 and TRBJ1-4, with 7 bases lining up with TRBD1. This CDR3 spans 14 amino acids. The V and J ends lost 3 bases and 7 bases, in that order; junction bases with no gene match: 5. The CDR3 bases are TGTGCCAGCAGTTTCGACAGGGTTCGTGAAAAACTGTTTTTT. This codes for CASSFDRVREKLFF.

This clonotype appeared many times. The chain is built from TRBV6-1 and TRBJ1-1; D not certain. This CDR3 spans 8 amino acids. Germline CDR1 and CDR2: MNHNS and SASEGT. V lost 11 bases to trimming and J lost 7 bases, with 5 bases between them. The CDR3 sequence is CAGYEAFF. The CDR3 nucleotides read TGTGCCGGGTATGAAGCTTTCTTT.

The rearrangement uses TRBV20-1 and TRBJ1-6; D ambiguous. The germline CDR1 and CDR2 sequences are DFQATT and SNEGSKA (reference sequence). The V end was cut by 3 bases, the J end by 5 bases, with 8 bases between. The CDR3 is 13 residues long. CDR3 coding DNA: TGCAGTGCTAGTGGGGAAAATAATTCACCCCTCCACTTT. Translation: CSASGENNSPLHF.

This clonotype was counted between two and nine times. This chain connects TRBV5-1 to TRBJ1-3; a possible D gene is TRBD1 (6 bases). Germline assignment: CDR1 SGHRS and CDR2 YFSETQ. This CDR3 contains 15 residues. The V end lost 2 bases, the J end lost 0 bases, and 9 bases lay between the germline ends. Written as DNA, the CDR3 is TGCGCCAGCAGCTTCGGGACATACTCTGGAAACACCATATATTTT. Amino acid sequence: CASSFGTYSGNTIYF.

This clonotype was observed a handful of times. The V gene is TRBV12-3 or TRBV12-4, the J gene TRBJ1-4; TRBD1 aligns across 8 bases. The V gene end was trimmed by 5 bases and the J gene end by 3 bases; junction bases not matched to a gene: 5. This CDR3 comprises 15 residues. The CDR3 protein is CASSRTGGSNEKLFF. CDR3 coding DNA: TGTGCCAGCAGTCGAACAGGGGGATCTAATGAAAAACTGTTTTTT.

The chain recombines TRBV18 with TRBJ2-7; 8 bases agree with TRBD2. From germline, CDR1 is KGHSH and CDR2 LQKENI. Trimming took 0 bases from V and 0 from J; bases not matched to a gene: 4. The CDR3 extends over 16 amino acids. CDR3 region: CASSPPISGVSYEQYF. The CDR3 DNA reads TGTGCCAGCTCACCACCCATTAGCGGGGTCTCCTACGAGCAGTACTTC.

This clonotype was found a few times. This CDR3 reads CATSRGLAGREQYV. The DNA for the CDR3 is TGTGCCACCAGCAGAGGGCTAGCGGGGAGGGAGCAGTACGTC. This sequence joins TRBV15 and TRBJ2-7, with 9 bases lining up with TRBD2. V dropped 1 base and J dropped 7; count of bases not matched to a gene: 5. This CDR3 spans 14 amino acids. Germline V lookup: CDR1 LNHNV, CDR2 YYDKDF (reference sequence).

This clonotype was found many times. The V gene is TRBV12-3 or TRBV12-4, the J gene TRBJ1-1; D remains ambiguous. The CDR3 is made up of 12 amino acids. Trimming pared 5 bases from V and 7 bases from J, leaving 11 bases between. CDR3 DNA sequence: TGTGCCAGCAGTCCTCTTCGGGGTGAAGCTTTCTTT. Translation gives CASSPLRGEAFF.

There are a few counts of this clonotype. The chain couples TRBV12-3 or TRBV12-4 to TRBJ1-3; the match to TRBD1 covers 8 bases. V lost 7 bases, J lost 3 bases, and 14 bases stayed unmatched. The CDR3 covers 17 residues. The CDR3 DNA is TGTGCCAGCATTGGGGGCGGCGGACAGGGCTTTGGAAACACCATATATTTT. This sequence encodes CASIGGGGQGFGNTIYF.

This clonotype was counted many times. This sequence joins TRBV2 and TRBJ1-2, with 8 nucleotides matching TRBD1. Per the germline V gene, CDR1 is SNHLY and CDR2 is FYNNEI. The ends lost 5 bases at V and 9 bases at J; junction bases unmatched: 5. This CDR3 comprises 12 residues. The CDR3 sequence is CASSLGQGSYTF. DNA of the CDR3: TGTGCCAGCAGTCTCGGACAGGGAAGCTACACCTTC.

This clonotype has more than one count but fewer than ten. The chain combines TRBV15 with TRBJ2-4; D may correspond to TRBD1 or TRBD2 (5 bases each). The V gene lost 4 bases and the J gene lost 8 bases, with 15 bases spanning the gap. This CDR3 region has 14 residues. The V gene's germline CDR1 is LNHNV and CDR2 YYDKDF (reference sequence). DNA for the CDR3: TGTGCCACCAGCACAGGGACCTCACGTGACATTCAGTACTTC. The encoded protein is CATSTGTSRDIQYF.

The rearrangement joins TRBV5-1 to TRBJ2-3, with 8 bases aligning to TRBD1. The CDR3 loop spans 15 amino acids. Germline CDR1 is SGHRS and CDR2 is YFSETQ. Unmatched junction bases numbered 14, after V lost 4 bases and J lost 10 bases. For the CDR3, the DNA is TGCGCCAGCAGCCAGGGACAGGCCAGGATTGGGGCGCAGTATTTT. Its protein is CASSQGQARIGAQYF.

This clonotype has just a few counts. This chain links TRBV20-1 with TRBJ2-1; no clear D gene. Trimming shortened V by 2 bases and J by 1 base, and 3 bases separated the two germline ends. The CDR3 covers 12 residues. Germline-derived CDR1 and CDR2 are DFQATT and SNEGSKA (reference sequence). This chain's CDR3 is CSARISYNEQFF. The CDR3 DNA reads TGCAGTGCTAGAATATCCTACAATGAGCAGTTCTTC.

This chain links TRBV20-1 with TRBJ2-2, with D perhaps matching TRBD2 (6 bases). This CDR3 region has 15 residues. Trimming removed 2 bases from V and 3 bases from J, with 13 bases in between. Germline CDR1 DFQATT, CDR2 SNEGSKA (reference sequence). The CDR3 DNA is TGCAGTGCTAGATACGGGACTTTGGACACCGGGGAGCTGTTTTTT. This codes for CSARYGTLDTGELFF.

This clonotype showed up just a few times. The chain uses TRBV11-2 and TRBJ2-7; TRBD1 or TRBD2 may be the D gene (5 bases each). V was clipped by 5 bases and J by 5 bases, with 13 bases between them. The CDR3 runs 13 residues. The V gene's germline CDR1 is SGHAT and CDR2 FQNNGV. CDR3 loop: CASSTQGANEQYV. CDR3 DNA: TGTGCCAGCAGCACCCAGGGAGCCAACGAGCAGTACGTC.

CDR3 in amino acids: CASRTLGLSAFF. The CDR3 region has the DNA TGTGCCAGCAGAACTTTAGGGCTGTCGGCTTTCTTT. The chain links TRBV28 to TRBJ1-1, with D uncertain. CDR1 MDHEN and CDR2 SYDVKM come from the germline V gene. With 6 bases removed from V and 11 bases from J, the gap between germline ends came to 16 bases. The CDR3 extends over 12 amino acids.

This chain links TRBV19 with TRBJ2-1; 7 nucleotides agree with TRBD2. The CDR3 sequence is 14 residues long. Germline values: CDR1 LNHDA, CDR2 SQIVND (reference sequence). Trimming cost V 4 bases and J 8 bases; bases outside gene matches: 8. CDR3 DNA sequence: TGTGCCAGTAGTAGCCGGGGGGTCTCCGATGAGCAGTTCTTC. As protein: CASSSRGVSDEQFF.

The chain combines TRBV9 with TRBJ2-5; tentative D call: TRBD2 (6 bases). V shed 2 bases and J shed 2 bases, with 19 bases lying between them. This CDR3 has 17 amino acids. Germline lookup yields CDR1 SGDLS and CDR2 YYNGEE. The CDR3 DNA follows: TGTGCCAGCAGCGTTCATCCGGGACTCTTCAATCAAGAGACCCAGTACTTC. Protein sequence: CASSVHPGLFNQETQYF.

This clonotype came up a few times. The chain is built from TRBV7-9 and TRBJ2-7, with D unclear. The V gene's germline CDR1 is SEHNR and CDR2 FQNEAQ (reference sequence). The length of the CDR3 is 13 residues. The V gene lost 4 bases and the J gene lost 7 bases, with 14 bases spanning the gap. CDR3 amino acids: CASSSVGPKEQYF. CDR3 nucleotide sequence: TGTGCCAGCAGCTCCGTAGGACCTAAGGAGCAGTACTTC.

This clonotype showed up many times. This chain connects TRBV7-2 to TRBJ2-1; D unresolved. Trimming cost V 2 bases and J 2 bases, with 10 bases left between them. This CDR3 contains 15 residues. Germline V gene sequence: CDR1 SGHTA, CDR2 FQGNSA. CDR3 protein: CASSLSYATYNEQFF. The CDR3 DNA is TGTGCCAGCAGCTTATCCTACGCTACCTACAATGAGCAGTTCTTC. Based on the CDR3 plus reference TRBV7-2 and TRBJ2-1, the full variable domain is GAGVSQSPSNKVTEKGKDVELRCDPISGHTALYWYRQSLGQGLEFLIYFQGNSAPDKSGLPSDRFSAERTGGSVSTLTIQRTQQEDSAVYLCASSLSYATYNEQFFGPGTRLTVL.

In this sample, this clonotype turned up many times. This sequence joins TRBV12-5 and TRBJ2-1; 11 bases are a match to TRBD1. The CDR3 totals 16 residues. Trimming removed 5 bases from V and 3 bases from J; junction bases left unmatched: 6. Germline assignment: CDR1 LGHNT and CDR2 FRNRAP. The DNA for the CDR3 is TGTGCTAGTGGTCCTGGGACAGGGGGTATCTACAATGAGCAGTTCTTC. It specifies CASGPGTGGIYNEQFF.

This clonotype was seen only a few times. This rearrangement joins TRBV18 to TRBJ2-1; 14 bases align to TRBD2. V dropped 4 bases and J dropped 5; count of bases not matched to a gene: 7. The V gene's germline CDR1 is KGHSH and CDR2 LQKENI. The CDR3 has 17 amino acids. The CDR3 reads CASSLDGTSGSHNEQFF. The CDR3, as DNA: TGTGCCAGCTCACTAGACGGGACTAGCGGGAGTCACAATGAGCAGTTCTTC.

The chain combines TRBV12-3 or TRBV12-4 with TRBJ2-1, with a weak D call TRBD2 (6 bases). V was cut by 5 bases and J by 8 bases, with 13 bases left in between. There are 13 residues in the CDR3. Here the CDR3 reads CASSTRLVYEQFF. Written as DNA, the CDR3 is TGTGCCAGCAGTACCAGACTAGTCTATGAGCAGTTCTTC.

The chain is built from TRBV4-2 and TRBJ2-7; possible D gene TRBD1, 5 bases. Germline CDR1 is LGHNA and CDR2 is YNFKEQ. The CDR3 is made up of 13 amino acids. V was clipped by 1 base and J by 6 bases, with 10 bases between them. The CDR3, as DNA: TGTGCCAGCAGCCAAGCATCAGGGTCCGAGCAGTACGTC. Its protein is CASSQASGSEQYV.

This clonotype was seen more than once but under ten times. The V and J genes are TRBV27 and TRBJ1-2; no clear D. This CDR3 is 13 amino acids long. V was trimmed by 3 bases and J by 8 bases, leaving 13 bases between them. Germline assignment: CDR1 MNHEY and CDR2 SMNVEV (reference sequence). Here the CDR3 reads CASSFGSLGGYTF. CDR3 nucleotide sequence: TGTGCCAGCAGTTTCGGGTCATTGGGGGGCTACACCTTC.